Below, one TCR beta chain is given with its context. The antigen is unknown. Clones were sequenced by immunoSEQ multiplex PCR, and TCRdb holds only the in-frame ones, with some missing. The sample lists some 110,000 clones; almost 95% were seen once. The CDR3 is 12 amino acids. V lost 2 bases and J 9 bases, leaving 9 bases between the germline ends. Germline lookup yields CDR1 SGHNT and CDR2 YYREEE (reference sequence). The sample belongs to a study of T cell responses to AZD1222 COVID-19 vaccine. Study results and limitations: Only after the peak T cell response were repertoires sampled. Most donors were white British and more were female, and clonal diversity was possibly underestimated. Nearly half of unique spike-specific TCRs reportedly avoided B.1.351 and B.1.1.7 mutated regions. Spike regions recognized by vaccine-associated CD4 TCRs spanned the protein, led by 160-218 and 743-854.

The sequences come from peripheral blood, collected on day 0 of AZD1222 vaccination. The TCR originated in an adult in good health. The gene calls are TRBV5-4 and TRBJ1-5; TRBD1 might be the D (6 bases). DNA of the CDR3: TGTGCCAGCAGCTTAGGGGGGGGGCCCCAGCATTTT. The encoded protein is CASSLGGGPQHF.